These 27 T cell receptor beta chains were all obtained from the same sample, sequenced in a study of T-cell reconstitution after alpha-beta-depleted transplantation in children. TCRbeta library construction was performed incorporating unique molecular identifiers. In TCRdb, the PCR reads were re-called with MiXCR into one record per CDR3 protein. The sample has about 980,000 distinct CDR3 sequences; roughly 31% are singletons. This specimen was PBMCs, mostly from graft donor cells, taken 360 days after TCRalphabeta/CD19-depleted stem cell transplant. The receptors stem from a boy in the first two years of life who had a stem cell transplant for SCID, so the T cells may come from the graft donor.

This clonotype turned up a few times. The chain is built from TRBV4-3 and TRBJ1-2, with 9 bases fitting TRBD1. The CDR3 totals 14 residues. Germline V gives CDR1 LGHNA, CDR2 YSLEER. J lost 7 bases, V lost 3 bases, and 6 bases had no gene match. DNA of the CDR3: TGCGCCAGCAGCCAGGGGACAGGGAGGGGTGGCTACACCTTC. This sequence encodes CASSQGTGRGGYTF.

This rearrangement joins TRBV7-6 to TRBJ2-1; 7 nucleotides agree with TRBD1. Trimming at V came to 2 bases and at J to 3 bases, leaving 4 bases not matched to a gene. Germline V gene sequence: CDR1 SGHVS, CDR2 FNYEAQ. The CDR3 is 15 residues long. The chain's CDR3 is CASSLWDRSYNEQFF. The CDR3 coding sequence is TGTGCCAGCAGCTTATGGGACAGAAGCTACAATGAGCAGTTCTTC.

The genes are TRBV5-1 and TRBJ2-3; D gene ambiguous. Trimming shortened V by 0 bases and J by 0 bases, and 11 bases separated the two germline ends. CDR3 length: 16 residues. CDR1 is SGHRS and CDR2 is YFSETQ in the germline V gene. CDR3 protein: CASSLGLHFSTDTQYF. In DNA form, the CDR3 reads TGCGCCAGCAGCTTGGGGTTACACTTTAGCACAGATACGCAGTATTTT.

The rearrangement links TRBV12-3 or TRBV12-4 to TRBJ1-1; weak D call: TRBD1 (5 bases). V lost 3 bases to trimming and J lost 4 bases, with 15 bases between them. This CDR3 region has 15 residues. The CDR3 nucleotides are TGTGCCAGCAGTTTGCCCGTCAACGGGGGCACTGAAGCTTTCTTT. Protein: CASSLPVNGGTEAFF.

The chain has TRBV12-3 or TRBV12-4 and TRBJ1-4; D unclear. This CDR3 spans 18 amino acids. V gave up 2 bases and J gave up 6 bases, with 22 bases separating them. The CDR3 DNA follows: TGTGCCAGCAGTTTAACCCACCTCGAAGAAACCGAGGATGAAAAACTGTTTTTT. It specifies CASSLTHLEETEDEKLFF.

This chain connects TRBV7-2 to TRBJ1-5, with D possibly being TRBD1 (6 bases). Trimming took 6 bases from V and 6 from J, leaving 12 bases between them. CDR3 length: 13 residues. Germline V gene sequence: CDR1 SGHTA, CDR2 FQGNSA. CDR3 coding DNA: TGTGCCAGCAGTAACAGGGTCGGTCAGCCCCAGCATTTT. Protein product: CASSNRVGQPQHF.

A few counts support this clonotype. The genes are TRBV20-1 and TRBJ2-2, with unresolved D. From germline, CDR1 is DFQATT and CDR2 SNEGSKA (reference sequence). Trimming took 3 bases from V and 5 from J, leaving 10 bases between them. This CDR3 is 13 amino acids long. For the CDR3, the DNA is TGCAGTGCTAGCGATGAGAGGACCGGGGAGCTGTTTTTT. This gives the protein CSASDERTGELFF.

The rearrangement uses TRBV5-5 and TRBJ2-5; the D gene is possibly TRBD1 (5 bases). Trimming took 4 bases from V and 7 from J, leaving 20 bases between them. Germline values: CDR1 SGHKS, CDR2 YYEKEE (reference sequence). The CDR3 is 15 amino acids. The CDR3 reads CASSRSTGAQGTQYF. The CDR3 region has the DNA TGTGCCAGCAGCAGATCGACTGGGGCCCAGGGGACCCAGTACTTC. The full variable domain, with the rest looked up from reference TRBV5-5 and TRBJ2-5, is DAGVTQSPTHLIKTRGQQVTLRCSPISGHKSVSWYQQVLGQGPQFIFQYYEKEERGRGNFPDRFSARQFPNYSSELNVNALLLGDSALYLCASSRSTGAQGTQYFGPGTRLLVL.

The chain links TRBV20-1 to TRBJ2-7; no firm D call. The CDR3 runs to 14 residues. Trimming removed 1 base at V and 2 bases at J, with 12 bases between. The germline V gene encodes CDR1 DFQATT and CDR2 SNEGSKA (reference sequence). CDR3 in amino acids: CSARGVLVPYEQYF. DNA for the CDR3: TGCAGTGCTAGAGGGGTTCTAGTCCCCTACGAGCAGTACTTC.

This rearrangement joins TRBV20-1 to TRBJ2-3, with TRBD1 identical over 10 bases. The trim removed 3 bases at V and 5 bases at J, leaving 8 bases unmatched. Germline CDR1 DFQATT, CDR2 SNEGSKA (reference sequence). The CDR3 sequence is 15 residues long. The CDR3 region is CSARRWTGGVDTQYF. CDR3 bases: TGCAGTGCTAGGCGGTGGACAGGGGGTGTAGATACGCAGTATTTT.

V is TRBV3-1 and J is TRBJ2-1; 7 bases map to TRBD2. This CDR3 is 12 amino acids long. Germline CDR1 and CDR2: LGHDT and YNNKEL (reference sequence). V was pared by 2 bases and J by 12 bases, with 4 bases of the junction left unmatched. Here the CDR3 reads CASSQYPGGQFF. In DNA, the CDR3 is TGTGCCAGCAGCCAATACCCGGGGGGGCAGTTCTTC.

This clonotype was seen a few times. The CDR3 sequence: CASSPAGTRIYNEQFF. The CDR3 nucleotides read TGTGCCAGCAGCCCGGCGGGGACGAGAATTTACAATGAGCAGTTCTTC. The chain couples TRBV5-4 to TRBJ2-1; D is possibly TRBD2 (6 bases). Trimming took off 4 bases at V and 4 bases at J, with 18 bases between the two ends. CDR3 size: 16 residues. CDR1 is SGHNT and CDR2 is YYREEE in the germline V gene (reference sequence).

The chain carries TRBV12-3 or TRBV12-4 and TRBJ1-2; a weak D match, TRBD1 (5 bases). Trimming cost V 5 bases and J 8 bases, with 18 bases left between them. This CDR3 is built from 14 residues. The CDR3 loop is CASSLGAGLGGYTF. CDR3 DNA sequence: TGTGCCAGCAGTCTCGGTGCGGGGCTAGGAGGCTACACCTTC.

About this clonotype: At one boundary the junction diverges from the germline segment, which might be a read error. The chain uses TRBV6-2 or TRBV6-3 and TRBJ2-2; perhaps TRBD1 as D (6 bases). CDR3 size: 14 residues. Germline V gene lookup returns CDR1 MNHEY and CDR2 SVGEGT. The CDR3 sequence: CASSSQGSTGELFF. CDR3 coding DNA: TGTGCCAGCAGTTCCCAGGGGAGCACCGGGGAGCTATTTTTT.

This chain connects TRBV2 to TRBJ2-5, with 7 nucleotides matching TRBD2. This CDR3 has 14 residues. The germline gives CDR1 SNHLY, CDR2 FYNNEI. V lost 2 bases, J lost 7 bases, and 7 bases stayed unmatched. The CDR3, as DNA: TGTGCCAGCAGTGAATGGGACTACCGAGCGACCCAGTACTTC. This encodes CASSEWDYRATQYF.

This clonotype was detected only a few times. This chain links TRBV5-6 with TRBJ2-2; TRBD2 agrees at 8 bases. Germline V lookup: CDR1 SGHDT, CDR2 YYEEEE. This CDR3 contains 17 residues. J was trimmed by 3 bases and V by 1 base; bases with no gene match: 8. Written as DNA, the CDR3 is TGTGCCAGCAGCTTGATGGTAGCGGGGCCGTACACCGGGGAGCTGTTTTTT. It yields the protein CASSLMVAGPYTGELFF.

This sequence joins TRBV5-1 and TRBJ2-3; either TRBD1 or TRBD2 may supply D (5 bases each). This CDR3 region has 16 residues. Germline V gene data show CDR1 as SGHRS and CDR2 as YFSETQ. Trimming shortened V by 4 bases and J by 1 base, and 16 bases separated the two germline ends. Here the CDR3 DNA reads TGCGCCAGCAGCGTAGGGACGCAGCACCGCACAGATACGCAGTATTTT. This gives the protein CASSVGTQHRTDTQYF.

The genes are TRBV28 and TRBJ2-2; 9 nucleotides match TRBD2. J gave up 7 bases and V 10 bases, and 10 bases lay outside the gene matches. The germline V gene encodes CDR1 MDHEN and CDR2 SYDVKM. The CDR3 has 14 residues. CDR3 DNA: TGTGCCATGGGCCCCGGGACTAGCTTCGGGGAGCTGTTTTTT. Translated, it gives CAMGPGTSFGELFF.

The chain uses TRBV6-1 and TRBJ1-3; the match to TRBD1 covers 9 bases. Germline CDR1 and CDR2: MNHNS and SASEGT. The J segment lost 0 bases and the V segment lost 4 bases, leaving 7 bases of the junction unmatched. This CDR3 is built from 17 residues. CDR3 sequence (DNA): TGTGCCAGCAGTGGCGACAGGGGGTACCGCTCTGGAAACACCATATATTTT. This gives the protein CASSGDRGYRSGNTIYF.

The V call is TRBV27, the J call TRBJ2-7; 8 positions agree with TRBD1. The CDR3 is 14 residues long. Trimming took 5 bases from V and 2 from J; bases not matched to a gene: 5. Germline values: CDR1 MNHEY, CDR2 SMNVEV (reference sequence). CDR3: CASSIDRGPYEQYF. CDR3 DNA sequence: TGTGCCAGCAGTATCGACAGGGGACCCTACGAGCAGTACTTC.

This clonotype occurred a few times. CDR3 sequence (DNA): TGTGCCAGCAGTTTGGGGGGGAAGACTGAAGCTTTCTTT. Protein: CASSLGGKTEAFF. The rearrangement uses TRBV12-3 or TRBV12-4 and TRBJ1-1; TRBD1 is a possible D gene (5 bases). The germline V and J ends were trimmed by 3 bases and 5 bases, with 10 bases remaining between them. The CDR3 extends over 13 amino acids.

A few counts support this clonotype. The chain recombines TRBV5-1 with TRBJ1-2; D might be TRBD1 (6 bases). Germline CDR1 is SGHRS and CDR2 is YFSETQ. The CDR3 contains 14 residues. V was clipped by 0 bases and J by 2 bases, with 8 bases between them. The CDR3 region is CASSLVDRNYGYTF. CDR3 coding DNA: TGCGCCAGCAGCTTGGTTGACAGGAACTATGGCTACACCTTC.

This clonotype was observed many times. The gene calls are TRBV5-5 and TRBJ2-3, with D possibly TRBD1 on 5 matching bases. CDR3 length: 14 residues. Deletions cut 0 bases from V and 2 bases from J, with 7 bases between. Germline CDR1 reads SGHKS; CDR2 reads YYEKEE (reference sequence). The CDR3: CASSLVGVTDTQYF. CDR3 nucleotides: TGTGCCAGCAGCTTGGTAGGGGTCACAGATACGCAGTATTTT.

This clonotype appeared a few times. The chain uses TRBV12-3 or TRBV12-4 and TRBJ2-7; 7 positions match TRBD1. The CDR3 is made up of 14 amino acids. V lost 7 bases, J lost 3 bases, and 9 bases stayed unmatched. The CDR3 DNA is TGTGCCAGCACCTCCCCGAGACAGGGCTACGAGCAGTACTTC. Translating gives CASTSPRQGYEQYF.

This clonotype showed up just a few times. The V call is TRBV4-3, the J call TRBJ2-1; the match to TRBD2 covers 9 bases. The CDR3 is 17 residues long. The trim removed 0 bases at V and 6 bases at J, leaving 9 bases unmatched. Germline V gene lookup returns CDR1 LGHNA and CDR2 YSLEER. CDR3 protein: CASSQDPRGAGGNEQFF. For the CDR3, the DNA is TGCGCCAGCAGCCAAGATCCCCGGGGAGCGGGGGGCAATGAGCAGTTCTTC.

V gene TRBV18 combines with J gene TRBJ2-3; perhaps TRBD1 as D (6 bases). CDR3 length equals 12 residues. Deletions cut 11 bases from V and 5 bases from J, with 14 bases between. Germline-derived CDR1 and CDR2 are KGHSH and LQKENI. The CDR3 protein is CASGQGIDTQYF. Here the CDR3 DNA reads TGTGCCTCGGGGCAGGGGATAGATACGCAGTATTTT.

V and J are TRBV20-1 and TRBJ2-7; a weak D match, TRBD2 (6 bases). V lost 0 bases to trimming and J lost 5 bases, with 14 bases between them. CDR3 size: 14 residues. The germline gives CDR1 DFQATT, CDR2 SNEGSKA (reference sequence). CDR3 protein: CSARDRRGWDEQYF. The CDR3 nucleotides read TGCAGTGCTAGAGACCGGCGGGGCTGGGACGAGCAGTACTTC.